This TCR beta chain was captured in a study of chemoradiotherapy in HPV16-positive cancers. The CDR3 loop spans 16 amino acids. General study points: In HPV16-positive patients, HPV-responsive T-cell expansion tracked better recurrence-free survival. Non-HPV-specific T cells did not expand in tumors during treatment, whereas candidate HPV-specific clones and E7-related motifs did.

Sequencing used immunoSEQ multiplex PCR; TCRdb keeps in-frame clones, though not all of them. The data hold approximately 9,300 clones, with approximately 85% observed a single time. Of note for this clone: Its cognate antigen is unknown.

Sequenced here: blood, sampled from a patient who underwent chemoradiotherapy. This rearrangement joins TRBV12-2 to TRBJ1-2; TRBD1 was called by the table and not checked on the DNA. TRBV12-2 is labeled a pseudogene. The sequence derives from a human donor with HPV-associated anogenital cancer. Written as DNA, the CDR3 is TGTGCAAGTCGCTTAGTGCAAACAGGGGGCCCTGATGGCTACACCTTC. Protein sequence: CASRLVQTGGPDGYTF.